Following are 21 T cell receptor beta chains from one sample sequenced in a study of beta chain features in type 1 diabetes. For these TCRs, the target antigens are not known. Expressed TCRB transcripts were sequenced because the entire RNA isolate underwent reverse transcription. Assay used: immunoSEQ multiplex PCR; TCRdb lists only in-frame clones, some missing. The sample lists 300,000 to 450,000 clones; 8% to 10% were seen once. General study findings and limits: Moderate yet significant TCRB CDR3 shortening was seen in Type 1 diabetes patients in all four CD4+ subsets.

The sample was central memory CD4+ T cells from blood. The receptors were gathered from a man in his thirties or forties with type 1 diabetes.

This clone turned up a few times. The chain employs TRBV5-1 and TRBJ2-7; 8 bases line up with TRBD1. V dropped 1 base and J dropped 7; count of bases not matched to a gene: 1. The germline V gene encodes CDR1 SGHRS and CDR2 YFSETQ. The CDR3 covers 12 residues. Here the CDR3 reads CASSLRDREQYF. The CDR3 DNA reads as TGCGCCAGCAGCTTGCGGGACAGGGAGCAGTACTTC. Variable domain in full (rest from reference TRBV5-1 and TRBJ2-7): KAGVTQTPRYLIKTRGQQVTLSCSPISGHRSVSWYQQTPGQGLQFLFEYFSETQRNKGNFPGRFSGRQFSNSRSEMNVSTLELGDSALYLCASSLRDREQYFGPGTRLTVT.

This clone was seen a handful of times. The rearrangement uses TRBV4-3 and TRBJ2-5, with D perhaps TRBD2 (6 bases). V was cut by 6 bases and J by 2 bases, with 16 bases left in between. This CDR3 spans 15 amino acids. Germline loops: CDR1 LGHNA, CDR2 YSLEER. CDR3 loop: CASSWEVTGQETQYF. The CDR3 DNA reads TGCGCCAGCAGTTGGGAGGTTACAGGACAAGAGACCCAGTACTTC.

On this clone itself: The sample holds other DNA sequences that translate to the same CDR3. V gene TRBV10-3 combines with J gene TRBJ1-5; a weak D match, TRBD1 (5 bases). Trimming shortened V by 3 bases and J by 4 bases, and 7 bases separated the two germline ends. The CDR3 runs 13 residues. Germline-derived CDR1 and CDR2 are ENHRY and SYGVKD. The CDR3 sequence: CAISDGGNQPQHF. CDR3 nucleotide sequence: TGTGCCATCAGTGATGGGGGGAATCAGCCCCAGCATTTT.

This clone occurred a few times. The CDR3 loop is CASRVTSGLNIQYF. The CDR3 bases are TGTGCCAGTAGGGTCACTAGCGGGCTAAACATTCAGTACTTC. The V call is TRBV19, the J call TRBJ2-4, with 9 bases that match TRBD2. The CDR3 sequence is 14 residues long. The germline V gene has CDR1 LNHDA and CDR2 SQIVND (reference sequence). After removal of 6 bases from V and 6 bases from J, the junction contained 6 bases not matched to a gene.

The V gene is TRBV6-1, the J gene TRBJ2-1, with TRBD2 matching 9 bases. Trimming cost V 6 bases and J 12 bases; bases outside gene matches: 15. This CDR3 has 15 residues. CDR1 is MNHNS, CDR2 SASEGT, per germline. CDR3 sequence reads: CASRLTSGNPQAQFF. For the CDR3, the DNA is TGTGCCAGCAGGCTGACTAGCGGTAATCCCCAGGCGCAGTTCTTC.

In its sample, this clone was seen a few times. The CDR3 coding sequence is TGTGCCAGCAGCCCCCGACAGGGGCGCGAGCAGTACTTC. Its translation is CASSPRQGREQYF. The rearrangement links TRBV7-6 to TRBJ2-7; TRBD1 aligns across 8 bases. The CDR3 loop spans 13 amino acids. V was clipped by 5 bases and J by 6 bases; unmatched bases: 6. The germline V gene encodes CDR1 SGHVS and CDR2 FNYEAQ.

This clone has just a few counts. The V and J genes are TRBV11-2 and TRBJ2-1, with D possibly TRBD1 on 6 matching bases. Germline V gene data show CDR1 as SGHAT and CDR2 as FQNNGV. Trimming stripped 5 bases from V and 6 bases from J, with 14 bases between. The CDR3 loop spans 14 amino acids. In DNA form, the CDR3 reads TGTGCCAGCAGCCAGACAGGCGGAATCAATGAGCAGTTCTTC. Translation gives CASSQTGGINEQFF.

This clone was observed at least ten times. The rearrangement uses TRBV5-1 and TRBJ2-1, with TRBD2 matching over 9 bases. The trim removed 2 bases at V and 7 bases at J, leaving 7 bases unmatched. Germline V gene sequence: CDR1 SGHRS, CDR2 YFSETQ. This CDR3 comprises 15 residues. The CDR3 sequence: CASSFLAGLANEQFF. The CDR3 DNA follows: TGCGCCAGCAGCTTTCTAGCGGGATTGGCGAATGAGCAGTTCTTC.

J is TRBJ2-2 and V is TRBV5-4, with 10 bases matching TRBD1. Germline V gene sequence: CDR1 SGHNT, CDR2 YYREEE (reference sequence). After removal of 3 bases from V and 6 bases from J, the junction contained 5 bases not matched to a gene. This CDR3 is built from 15 residues. CDR3 DNA: TGTGCCAGCAGCTGGGGGACAGGGGTGGCCGGGGAGCTGTTTTTT. It translates to CASSWGTGVAGELFF.

Only one count was recorded for this clone. This chain uses TRBV7-2 with TRBJ1-4, with 7 bases matching TRBD1. This CDR3 comprises 13 residues. Germline V gene sequence: CDR1 SGHTA, CDR2 FQGNSA. The ends lost 6 bases at V and 15 bases at J; junction bases unmatched: 13. The CDR3 protein is CASRPTTGVKMFF. The DNA for the CDR3 is TGTGCCAGCAGGCCCACCACAGGGGTAAAGATGTTTTTT. Together with reference TRBV7-2 and TRBJ1-4, the CDR3 gives the full variable domain: GAGVSQSPSNKVTEKGKDVELRCDPISGHTALYWYRQSLGQGLEFLIYFQGNSAPDKSGLPSDRFSAERTGGSVSTLTIQRTQQEDSAVYLCASRPTTGVKMFFGSGTQLSVL.

Details on this clone: At the DNA level, this CDR3 is encoded by other sequences in the same sample as well. This sequence joins TRBV18 and TRBJ1-2; 7 bases match TRBD1. The trim removed 2 bases at V and 1 base at J, leaving 1 base unmatched. The germline V gene has CDR1 KGHSH and CDR2 LQKENI. The CDR3 runs 14 residues. CDR3 sequence reads: CASSPGTDNYGYTF. For the CDR3, the DNA is TGTGCCAGCTCACCAGGGACAGATAACTATGGCTACACCTTC.

The J gene is TRBJ2-7, the V gene TRBV6-5, with TRBD1 matching 7 bases. Trimming removed 2 bases from V and 3 bases from J; junction bases left unmatched: 4. The CDR3 sequence is 14 residues long. CDR1 and CDR2 (germline): MNHEY, SVGAGI. The CDR3 spells CASSYRSGGYEQYF. The CDR3, as DNA: TGTGCCAGCAGTTACAGGTCAGGGGGCTACGAGCAGTACTTC.

This clone was seen only a few times. This chain joins TRBV9 and TRBJ2-3; D possibly uses TRBD1 or TRBD2 (5 bases each). This CDR3 is 16 amino acids long. V was shortened by 3 bases and J by 3 bases, with 17 bases between the two germline ends. The germline V gene has CDR1 SGDLS and CDR2 YYNGEE. The CDR3 sequence: CASSAGTSGVTDTQYF. The CDR3 DNA reads TGTGCCAGCAGCGCCGGGACCAGCGGTGTAACAGATACGCAGTATTTT.

V and J are TRBV7-2 and TRBJ2-5, with D perhaps given as TRBD1 or TRBD2 (6 bases each). Between the trimmed V and J ends, which lost 4 bases and 7 bases, there was a span of 16 bases. Germline V gene lookup returns CDR1 SGHTA and CDR2 FQGNSA. CDR3 size: 14 residues. The CDR3 DNA reads as TGTGCCAGCAGCTCCTCCGGGGGCTTGGGGACCCAGTACTTC. Amino acids: CASSSSGGLGTQYF.

The V gene is TRBV2, the J gene TRBJ1-5; D ambiguous. The CDR3 runs 14 residues. Germline V gives CDR1 SNHLY, CDR2 FYNNEI. V dropped 7 bases and J dropped 2 bases, with 12 bases sitting between them. The CDR3 bases are TGTGCCAGCAAGCGACTAACAGGCAATCAGCCCCAGCATTTT. Its translation: CASKRLTGNQPQHF.

This clone was seen a single time. The chain recombines TRBV18 with TRBJ2-2; 11 bases line up with TRBD2. Germline trimming cut 0 bases from V and 6 bases from J; bases unmatched to any gene: 12. Germline V gene lookup returns CDR1 KGHSH and CDR2 LQKENI. The CDR3 covers 19 residues. The CDR3 DNA sequence: TGTGCCAGCTCACCACCGAAAACTAGCGGGAGTCGGTTCGCCGGGGAGCTGTTTTTT. Encoded protein: CASSPPKTSGSRFAGELFF.

This clone was observed a handful of times. Other DNA sequences in this sample translate to the same CDR3. The rearrangement joins TRBV18 to TRBJ1-5; D call uncertain. Trimming pared 6 bases from V and 0 bases from J, leaving 6 bases between. The CDR3 spans 13 residues. Germline V CDR1 and CDR2: KGHSH, LQKENI. CDR3 amino acids: CASSEGSNQPQHF. The CDR3 DNA reads TGTGCCAGCTCCGAGGGTAGCAATCAGCCCCAGCATTTT.

The sample holds a few counts of this clone. The chain links TRBV27 to TRBJ2-5; weak D call: TRBD1 (5 bases). Germline lookup yields CDR1 MNHEY and CDR2 SMNVEV (reference sequence). The V gene lost 3 bases and the J gene lost 2 bases, with 13 bases spanning the gap. The CDR3 runs to 15 residues. CDR3 protein: CASSFSSGLQETQYF. Here the CDR3 DNA reads TGTGCCAGCAGTTTTTCATCAGGGCTACAAGAGACCCAGTACTTC.

V is TRBV30 and J is TRBJ2-7, with 11 bases aligning to TRBD2. CDR3 length: 13 residues. V lost 4 bases to trimming and J lost 4 bases; unmatched junction nucleotides: 3. Germline V gives CDR1 GTSNPN, CDR2 SVGIG (reference sequence). CDR3: CAWKASGRYEQYF. The CDR3 nucleotides read TGTGCCTGGAAGGCTAGCGGGAGGTACGAGCAGTACTTC.

V is TRBV11-2 and J is TRBJ2-7, with D unclear. Germline CDR1 and CDR2: SGHAT and FQNNGV. CDR3 length equals 13 residues. V lost 5 bases and J 3 bases, leaving 11 bases between the germline ends. The CDR3 is CASSPVSIYEQYF. The CDR3 DNA is TGTGCCAGCAGCCCCGTTTCGATCTACGAGCAGTACTTC.

V usage is TRBV18 and J usage is TRBJ1-5; the D gene is possibly TRBD1 (5 bases). From germline, CDR1 is KGHSH and CDR2 LQKENI. The CDR3 length is 15 residues. V lost 6 bases to trimming and J lost 4 bases, with 16 bases between them. The CDR3 is CASSPGGDKNQPQHF. DNA of the CDR3: TGTGCCAGCTCCCCCGGGGGGGATAAGAATCAGCCCCAGCATTTT.